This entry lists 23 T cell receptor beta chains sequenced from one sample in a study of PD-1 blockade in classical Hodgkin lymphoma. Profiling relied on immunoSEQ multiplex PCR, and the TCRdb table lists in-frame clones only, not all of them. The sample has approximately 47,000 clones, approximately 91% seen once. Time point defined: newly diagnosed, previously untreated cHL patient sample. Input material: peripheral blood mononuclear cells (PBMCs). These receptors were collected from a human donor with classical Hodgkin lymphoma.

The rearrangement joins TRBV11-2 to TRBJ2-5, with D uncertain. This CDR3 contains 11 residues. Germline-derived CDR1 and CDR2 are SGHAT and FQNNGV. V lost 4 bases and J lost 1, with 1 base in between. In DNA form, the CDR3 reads TGTGCCAGCAGCTCCCAAGAGACCCAGTACTTC. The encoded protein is CASSSQETQYF.

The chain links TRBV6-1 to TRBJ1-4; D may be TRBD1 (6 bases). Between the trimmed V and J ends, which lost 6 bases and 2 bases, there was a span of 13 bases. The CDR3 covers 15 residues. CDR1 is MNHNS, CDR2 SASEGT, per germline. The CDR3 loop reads CASSPRGETNEKLFF. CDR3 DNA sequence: TGTGCCAGCAGCCCAAGGGGGGAGACTAATGAAAAACTGTTTTTT.

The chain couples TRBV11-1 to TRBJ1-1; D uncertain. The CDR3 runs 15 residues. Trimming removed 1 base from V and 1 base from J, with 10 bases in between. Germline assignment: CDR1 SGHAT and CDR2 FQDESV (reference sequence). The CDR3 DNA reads TGTGCCAGCAGCTTAGACACTGGAGCGAACACTGAAGCTTTCTTT. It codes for CASSLDTGANTEAFF.

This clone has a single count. Written as DNA, the CDR3 is TGTGCCAGCACCGGCGGTGAACGTAGTACCTACGAGCAGTACTTC. This gives the protein CASTGGERSTYEQYF. The V gene is TRBV28, the J gene TRBJ2-7, with D unclear. Per germline, CDR1 MDHEN and CDR2 SYDVKM. The V gene lost 7 bases and the J gene lost 2 bases, with 18 bases spanning the gap. This CDR3 contains 15 residues. The entire variable domain, with the rest obtained from reference TRBV28 and TRBJ2-7, is as follows: DVKVTQSSRYLVKRTGEKVFLECVQDMDHENMFWYRQDPGLGLRLIYFSYDVKMKEKGDIPEGYSVSREKKERFSLILESASTNQTSMYLCASTGGERSTYEQYFGPGTRLTVT.

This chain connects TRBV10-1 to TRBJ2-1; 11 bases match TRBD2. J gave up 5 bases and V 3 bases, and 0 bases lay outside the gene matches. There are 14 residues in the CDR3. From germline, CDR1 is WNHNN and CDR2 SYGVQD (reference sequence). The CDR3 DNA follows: TGCGCCAGCAGTGAACTAGCGGGAGACAATGAGCAGTTCTTC. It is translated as CASSELAGDNEQFF.

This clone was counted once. Written as DNA, the CDR3 is TGTGCCAGCAGCTCCTCCCCCTACGAGCAGTACTTC. Its translation: CASSSSPYEQYF. This rearrangement joins TRBV13 to TRBJ2-7; D uncertain. This CDR3 has 12 amino acids. Trimming removed 4 bases from V and 2 bases from J, with 6 bases in between. CDR1 and CDR2 (germline): PRHDT, FYEKMQ (reference sequence).

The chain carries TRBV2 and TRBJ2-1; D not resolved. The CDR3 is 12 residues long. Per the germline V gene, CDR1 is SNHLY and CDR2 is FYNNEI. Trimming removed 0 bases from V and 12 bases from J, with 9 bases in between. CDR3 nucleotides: TGTGCCAGCAGTGAAGCTCCGAAGGGGCAGTTCTTC. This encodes CASSEAPKGQFF.

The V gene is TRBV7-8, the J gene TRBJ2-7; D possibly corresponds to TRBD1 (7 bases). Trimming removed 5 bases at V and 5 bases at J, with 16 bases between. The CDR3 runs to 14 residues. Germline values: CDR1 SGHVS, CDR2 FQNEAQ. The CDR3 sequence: CASSQGEDRHEQYV. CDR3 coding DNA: TGTGCCAGCAGCCAGGGGGAGGACAGACACGAGCAGTACGTC.

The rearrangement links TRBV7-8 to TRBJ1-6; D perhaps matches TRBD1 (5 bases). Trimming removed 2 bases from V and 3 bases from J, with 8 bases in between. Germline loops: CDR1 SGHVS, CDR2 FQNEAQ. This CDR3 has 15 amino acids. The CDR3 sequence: CASSLSQGYNSPLHF. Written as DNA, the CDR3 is TGTGCCAGCAGCTTAAGCCAGGGCTATAATTCACCCCTCCACTTT.

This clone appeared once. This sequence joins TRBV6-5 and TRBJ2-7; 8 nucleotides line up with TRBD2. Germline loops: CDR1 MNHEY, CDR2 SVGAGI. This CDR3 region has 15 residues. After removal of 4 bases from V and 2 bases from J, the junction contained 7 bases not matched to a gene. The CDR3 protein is CASSSVAGGTYEQYF. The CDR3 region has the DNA TGTGCCAGCAGTTCCGTGGCGGGAGGTACCTACGAGCAGTACTTC.

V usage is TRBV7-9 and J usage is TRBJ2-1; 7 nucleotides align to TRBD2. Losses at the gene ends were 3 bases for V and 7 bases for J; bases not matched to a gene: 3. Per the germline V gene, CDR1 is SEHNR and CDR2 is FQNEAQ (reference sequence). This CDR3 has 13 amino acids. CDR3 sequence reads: CASSFSGRNEQFF. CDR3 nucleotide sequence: TGTGCCAGCAGCTTTTCCGGGAGGAATGAGCAGTTCTTC.

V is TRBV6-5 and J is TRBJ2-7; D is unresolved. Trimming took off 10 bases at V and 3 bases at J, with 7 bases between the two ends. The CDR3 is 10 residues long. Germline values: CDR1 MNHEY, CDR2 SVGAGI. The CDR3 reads CATLNYEQYV. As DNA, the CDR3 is TGTGCCACCCTGAACTACGAGCAGTACGTC.

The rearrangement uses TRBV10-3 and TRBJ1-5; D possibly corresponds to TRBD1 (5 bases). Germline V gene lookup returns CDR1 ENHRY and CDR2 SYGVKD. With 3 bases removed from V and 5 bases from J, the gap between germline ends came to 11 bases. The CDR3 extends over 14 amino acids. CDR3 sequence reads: CAISDAGLHQPQHF. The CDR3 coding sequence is TGTGCCATCAGTGACGCGGGACTTCATCAGCCCCAGCATTTT.

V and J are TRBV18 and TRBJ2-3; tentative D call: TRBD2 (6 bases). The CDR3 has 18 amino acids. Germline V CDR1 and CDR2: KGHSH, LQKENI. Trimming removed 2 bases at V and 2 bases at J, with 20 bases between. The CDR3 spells CASSPNPGVKGLTDTQYF. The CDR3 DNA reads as TGTGCCAGCTCACCAAACCCGGGAGTGAAGGGGCTCACAGATACGCAGTATTTT.

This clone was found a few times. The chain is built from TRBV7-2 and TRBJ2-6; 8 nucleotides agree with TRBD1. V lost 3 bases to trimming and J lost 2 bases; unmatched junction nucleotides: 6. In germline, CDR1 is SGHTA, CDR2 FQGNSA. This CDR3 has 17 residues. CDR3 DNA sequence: TGTGCCAGCAGCTTCAGGGGGCGTGTTGCTGGGGCCAACGTCCTGACTTTC. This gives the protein CASSFRGRVAGANVLTF.

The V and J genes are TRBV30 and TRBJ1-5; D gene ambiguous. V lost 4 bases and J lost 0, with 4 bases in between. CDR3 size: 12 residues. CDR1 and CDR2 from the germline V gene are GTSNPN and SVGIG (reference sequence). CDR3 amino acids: CAWTASNQPQHF. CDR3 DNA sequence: TGTGCCTGGACGGCTAGCAATCAGCCCCAGCATTTT.

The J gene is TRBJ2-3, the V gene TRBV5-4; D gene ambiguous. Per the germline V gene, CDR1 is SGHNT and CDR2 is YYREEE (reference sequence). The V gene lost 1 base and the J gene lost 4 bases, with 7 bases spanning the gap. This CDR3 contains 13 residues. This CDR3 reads CASSLPPSDTQYF. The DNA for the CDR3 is TGTGCCAGCAGCTTGCCCCCCTCAGATACGCAGTATTTT.

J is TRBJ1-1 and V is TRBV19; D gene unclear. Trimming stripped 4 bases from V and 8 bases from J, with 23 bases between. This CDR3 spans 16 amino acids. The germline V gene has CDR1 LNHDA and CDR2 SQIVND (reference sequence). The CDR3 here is CASSNRYTTKTQEAFF. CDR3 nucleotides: TGTGCCAGTAGTAACCGATACACGACCAAAACCCAGGAAGCTTTCTTT.

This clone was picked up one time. The CDR3 bases are TGTGCCAGTAGTCTCCTCGGAGAGGGCAATCAGCCCCAGCATTTT. Translating it yields CASSLLGEGNQPQHF. V and J are TRBV19 and TRBJ1-5; D call uncertain. The V end was cut by 5 bases, the J end by 2 bases, with 13 bases between. Germline lookup yields CDR1 LNHDA and CDR2 SQIVND (reference sequence). CDR3 length: 15 amino acids. Combining the CDR3 with reference TRBV19 and TRBJ1-5 gives the whole variable domain DGGITQSPKYLFRKEGQNVTLSCEQNLNHDAMYWYRQDPGQGLRLIYYSQIVNDFQKGDIAEGYSVSREKKESFPLTVTSAQKNPTAFYLCASSLLGEGNQPQHFGDGTRLSIL.

DNA of the CDR3: TGTGCCAGCAGTTTCCTCCCCTTGGGGGGAACTGGAAACACCATATATTTT. This translates into CASSFLPLGGTGNTIYF. The chain combines TRBV27 with TRBJ1-3; tentatively, D is TRBD1 (5 bases). Germline values: CDR1 MNHEY, CDR2 SMNVEV (reference sequence). The CDR3 runs to 17 residues. V was shortened by 3 bases and J by 2 bases, with 17 bases between the two germline ends.

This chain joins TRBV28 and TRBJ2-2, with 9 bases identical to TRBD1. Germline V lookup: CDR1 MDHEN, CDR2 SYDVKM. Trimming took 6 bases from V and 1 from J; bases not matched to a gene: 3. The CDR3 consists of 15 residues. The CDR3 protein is CASSRDRVNTGELFF. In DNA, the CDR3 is TGTGCCAGCAGCAGGGACAGGGTGAACACCGGGGAGCTGTTTTTT.

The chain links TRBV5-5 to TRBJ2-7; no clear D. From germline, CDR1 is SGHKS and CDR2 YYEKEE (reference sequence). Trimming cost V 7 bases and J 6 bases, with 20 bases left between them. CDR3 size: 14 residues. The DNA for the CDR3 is TGTGCCAGCGGCCCTCGCGGCCCTGAGCGCGAGCAGTACTTC. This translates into CASGPRGPEREQYF.

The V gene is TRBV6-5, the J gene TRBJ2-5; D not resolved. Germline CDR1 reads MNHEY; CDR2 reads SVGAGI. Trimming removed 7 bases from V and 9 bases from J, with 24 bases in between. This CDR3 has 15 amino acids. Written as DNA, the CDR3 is TGTGCCAGCACCTACGATGGGCTACCCGACGTGGCCCAGTACTTC. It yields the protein CASTYDGLPDVAQYF.